The rows below give T cell receptor beta chains drawn from one sample of a study of CD8+CD57+ T cells in acquired aplastic anemia. TCRdb called the reads again in MiXCR, with one record for every CDR3 protein. The data contain some 190,000 distinct CDR3 sequences, 45% to 50% of them seen just once; the ten biggest clones take up approximately 2.9%. Sample: sorted CD4+, CD8+, or CD8+CD57+ T cells (not recorded which) from PBMCs. Receptors were obtained from a human donor in good health. Both conserved end residues are part of each CDR3. Fields, in order: D gene, V gene, J gene, clone size, CDR3 DNA, CDR3 protein. A D gene is named only where the DNA matches it firmly. Clone size is not always given. Where it is, it says once, few, many or a class for expanded clones.

>TRBD1|TRBV28|TRBJ2-7|.
TGTGCCAGCAGTTCGGGGTTACAGGGGATCCTCTACGAGCAGTACTTC
CASSSGLQGILYEQYF
>.|TRBV12-3/TRBV12-4|TRBJ1-1|.
TGTGCCAGCAGTTTCACCGGGACATCGAACACTGAAGCTTTCTTT
CASSFTGTSNTEAFF
>.|TRBV5-1|TRBJ2-3|many
TGCGCCAGCAGTTATGACAGGACTAGCACAGATACGCAGTATTTT
CASSYDRTSTDTQYF
>.|TRBV2|TRBJ2-2|many
TGTGCCAGCAGTGAAGGGGCTAACGTGCGGGCCGGGGAGCTGTTTTTT
CASSEGANVRAGELFF
>.|TRBV14|TRBJ2-5|many
TGTGCCAGCAGCCAAGGGAAACGGGGCCTTCGAGAGACCCAGTACTTC
CASSQGKRGLRETQYF
>.|TRBV19|TRBJ1-6|few
TGTGCCAGTAGCCAGATGGGGCGCAATTCACCCCTCCACTTT
CASSQMGRNSPLHF
>.|TRBV14|TRBJ2-7|.
TGTGCCAGCAGCTCGAGGGGTCGGGGGAACTCCTACGAGCAGTACTTC
CASSSRGRGNSYEQYF
>.|TRBV11-3|TRBJ2-7|many
TGTGCCAGCAGCAACGGGCCGATTCGAGACAGTCCCTACGAGCAGTACTTC
CASSNGPIRDSPYEQYF
>.|TRBV7-2|TRBJ1-5|.
TGTGCCAGCAATATGGCAGAGAGCAATCAGCCCCAGCATTTT
CASNMAESNQPQHF
>TRBD2|TRBV20-1|TRBJ2-7|many
TGCAGTGCTAGATGGGCTAGCGGGAGAAACGAGCAGTACTTC
CSARWASGRNEQYF
>.|TRBV20-1|TRBJ2-5|.
TGCAGTGCTAGAGACATGCATAGGGTAGAGGAGACCCAGTACTTC
CSARDMHRVEETQYF
>.|TRBV11-2|TRBJ1-2|.
TGTGCCAGCAGCTACGTAGGGGGAAACTATGGCTACACCTTC
CASSYVGGNYGYTF
>.|TRBV27|TRBJ2-7|.
TGTGCCAGCAGCATTTGGGCGGGTGTGGGGGTCTCGTACGAGCAGTACTTC
CASSIWAGVGVSYEQYF
>.|TRBV7-2|TRBJ1-4|many
TGTGCCAGCAGCTACACAGGGACAACTAATGAAAAACTGTTTTTT
CASSYTGTTNEKLFF
>.|TRBV4-1|TRBJ2-3|.
TGCGCCAGCAGCCAAGATGCAGGGCGAGATACGCAGTATTTT
CASSQDAGRDTQYF
>.|TRBV20-1|TRBJ2-5|many
TGCAGTGCTAAACGCCAGGGGAAAGGAGGAGAGACCCAGTACTTC
CSAKRQGKGGETQYF
>TRBD1|TRBV24-1|TRBJ1-2|.
TGTGCCACCAGTGCCGTGACAGGGGTCGAGTATGGCTACACCTTC
CATSAVTGVEYGYTF
>.|TRBV10-3|TRBJ2-1|.
TGTGCCATCAGTGAGCCCGTCAAGCTACTCAATGAGCAGTTCTTC
CAISEPVKLLNEQFF
>.|TRBV7-2|TRBJ1-2|many
TGTGCCAGCAGCCCGGGGGTTCAACATGGCTACACCTTC
CASSPGVQHGYTF
>TRBD1|TRBV19|TRBJ1-1|few
TGTGCCAGTAGCAGACAGGGGGCGAGGACTGAAGCTTTCTTT
CASSRQGARTEAFF
>.|TRBV20-1|TRBJ2-1|many
TGCAGTGCTAGAAGGGGAGAACACTACAATGAGCAGTTCTTC
CSARRGEHYNEQFF
>TRBD2|TRBV12-3/TRBV12-4|TRBJ2-3|many
TGTGCCAGCAGTTTCCCTACCGGGACTAGTGGCACAGATACGCAGTATTTT
CASSFPTGTSGTDTQYF
>TRBD2|TRBV2|TRBJ2-1|few
TGTGCCAGCAGTTCCACTAGCGGCTACAGCTCCTACAATGAGCAGTTCTTC
CASSSTSGYSSYNEQFF
>.|TRBV6-5|TRBJ1-2|.
TGTGCCAGCAGTTACGAACAGGGTACTGGCTACACCTTC
CASSYEQGTGYTF
>TRBD1|TRBV20-1|TRBJ1-1|.
TGCAGTGCTAGGACAGGGGAGACTGAAGCTTTCTTT
CSARTGETEAFF
>.|TRBV13|TRBJ1-2|many
TGTGCCAGCAGCTTACGACAAGGATATGGCTACACCTTC
CASSLRQGYGYTF
>TRBD1|TRBV12-3/TRBV12-4|TRBJ2-7|many
TGTGCCAGCAGTTCATCCGGGACAGGGAGGGAATACGAGCAGTACTTC
CASSSSGTGREYEQYF
>TRBD1|TRBV5-6|TRBJ1-4|.
TGTGCCAGCAGTTCGCTGGGAAAAGGGGGCAATGAAAAACTGTCTTTT
CASSSLGKGGNEKLSF
>TRBD1|TRBV24-1|TRBJ2-7|.
TGTGCCACCAGTGCGGGACAGGGGGCGCGATGGGAGCAGTACTTC
CATSAGQGARWEQYF
>.|TRBV7-9|TRBJ1-2|.
TGTGCCAGCAGCGTAGTCGGACACTATGGCTACACCTTC
CASSVVGHYGYTF
>.|TRBV30|TRBJ1-5|few
TGTGCCTGGAGTGCCGGGACGAGTCATCAGCCCCAGCATTTT
CAWSAGTSHQPQHF
>.|TRBV11-3|TRBJ2-5|many
TGTGCCAGCAGCTTAGGACGAAGACAAGAGACCCAGTACTTC
CASSLGRRQETQYF
>TRBD1|TRBV24-1|TRBJ2-1|.
TGTGCCACCAGTGACCTTACAACCGACAGGGGAAAAGTCAATGAGCAGTTCTTC
CATSDLTTDRGKVNEQFF
>TRBD1|TRBV20-1|TRBJ2-7|once
TGCAGTGCTAGAGAAACAGGGGGCGACGAGCAGTACTTC
CSARETGGDEQYF
>.|TRBV10-2|TRBJ2-5|.
TGCGCCAGCAGTGAGTCGCAAAAAGAGACCCAGTACTTC
CASSESQKETQYF
>TRBD1|TRBV2|TRBJ1-5|.
TGTGCCAGCAGGAGTAGACAGGGGGCAGGGCCCCAGCATTTT
CASRSRQGAGPQHF
>TRBD2|TRBV7-8|TRBJ2-4|.
TGTGCCAGCAGCTTGGGAGCGGGAGGAGCCAAAAACATTCAGTACTTC
CASSLGAGGAKNIQYF
>.|TRBV27|TRBJ2-1|few
TGTGCCAGCAGTTTATCGGCTGGAACCTACAATGAGCAGTTCTTC
CASSLSAGTYNEQFF
>TRBD2|TRBV6-2/TRBV6-3|TRBJ2-2|few
TGTGCCATTCAGCGGGACCAAACCGCGAACACCGGGGAGCTGTTTTTT
CAIQRDQTANTGELFF
>.|TRBV2|TRBJ1-5|.
TGTGCCAGCAGTGAACTGGGATTAGATCAGCCCCAGCATTTT
CASSELGLDQPQHF
>TRBD1|TRBV18|TRBJ2-1|few
TGTGCCAGCTCACCGGTGACAGGGTTCAACAATGAGCAGTTCTTC
CASSPVTGFNNEQFF
>.|TRBV5-6|TRBJ2-3|.
TGTGCCAGCAGCTGGGACGGTACAGATACGCAGTATTTT
CASSWDGTDTQYF
>.|TRBV25-1|TRBJ2-5|few
TGTGCCAGCAGTGAATATGTGGAGGGAGGAGAGACCCAGTACTTC
CASSEYVEGGETQYF
>.|TRBV5-4|TRBJ1-2|many
TGTGCCAGCAGCTTGGATGTCAGAGCCTATGGCTACACCTTC
CASSLDVRAYGYTF
>.|TRBV2|TRBJ1-2|.
TGTGCCAGCAGTGGAGGGTTTGGTGGCTACACCTTC
CASSGGFGGYTF
>TRBD2|TRBV20-1|TRBJ2-1|.
TGCAGTGCTAGAGGACTAGCGGGAGCACAGAATGAGCAGTTCTTC
CSARGLAGAQNEQFF
>.|TRBV7-2|TRBJ1-6|many
TGTGCCAGCAGCTTAGAGAGCTCCTATAATTCACCCCTCCACTTT
CASSLESSYNSPLHF
>.|TRBV19|TRBJ1-2|many
TGTGCCAGTAGGACAGGCCACTATGGCTACACCTTC
CASRTGHYGYTF
>TRBD1|TRBV2|TRBJ2-7|.
TGTGCCAGCAGTCCGGGACAGGGGGGGGGCGAGCAGTACTTC
CASSPGQGGGEQYF
>.|TRBV20-1|TRBJ2-4|.
TGCAGTGCTACGACCGGGGGAATAGCCAAAAACATTCAGTACTTC
CSATTGGIAKNIQYF